These T cell receptor beta chains were read from a single sample in a study of PD-1 blockade in classical Hodgkin lymphoma. Profiling relied on immunoSEQ multiplex PCR, and the TCRdb table lists in-frame clones only, not all of them. The data contain 66,000 or so clones, 70% to 80% of them singletons. Sequencing used peripheral blood mononuclear cells (PBMCs), obtained before the second cycle of nivolumab. Receptor source: a human donor with classical Hodgkin lymphoma. Both conserved end residues are part of each CDR3. A D gene is named only where the DNA matches it firmly. Clone size is shown for a subset of rows, as once, few, many or a class of expanded clone.

NA	TRBV4-1	TRBJ1-2	NA	TGCGCCAGCAGCCAAGAAGCAGGGAGAGGTATCGGCGGCTACACCTTC	CASSQEAGRGIGGYTF
few	TRBV11-3	TRBJ2-7	NA	TGTGCCAGCAGCGCTCTCCGGGAATACGAGCAGTACTTC	CASSALREYEQYF
NA	TRBV9	TRBJ1-2	TRBD1	TGTGCCAGCAGCGCGTTTCCCGGGACAGGGGGTTTTAATGGCTACACCTTC	CASSAFPGTGGFNGYTF
NA	TRBV15	TRBJ2-1	TRBD2	TGTGCCACCAGCAAAGGGACTAGCGGGAGCTACAATGAGCAGTTCTTC	CATSKGTSGSYNEQFF
NA	TRBV9	TRBJ2-3	TRBD2	TGTGCCAGCAGCGTGTATCCGGGACTAGCGGGAGAGGTGGATACGCAGTATTTT	CASSVYPGLAGEVDTQYF
NA	TRBV18	TRBJ1-4	TRBD1	TGTGCCAGCTCACCATCGGAGGGCCATATCGGGGGGACAGTCAGCGAAAAACTGTTTTTT	CASSPSEGHIGGTVSEKLFF
NA	TRBV28	TRBJ2-1	NA	TGTGCCAGCAGTTTTAGTCTAAAGGAGCAGTTCTTC	CASSFSLKEQFF
NA	TRBV5-6	TRBJ1-2	TRBD1	TGTGCCAGCAGCTTGGTACCGGGACAGGGGCCCGGGGGGACCTTC	CASSLVPGQGPGGTF
NA	TRBV6-1	TRBJ2-7	TRBD1	TGTGCCAGCAGCCTCGGACAGGGGAGCAACGAGCAGTACTTC	CASSLGQGSNEQYF
few	TRBV19	TRBJ2-5	NA	TGTGCCAGTAGTATTAATCTCGGAAGTGGGGAGACCCAGTACTTC	CASSINLGSGETQYF
NA	TRBV9	TRBJ1-3	NA	TGTGCCAGCAGCGTAGACGGGTCCTCTGGAAACACCATATATTTT	CASSVDGSSGNTIYF
NA	TRBV12-1	TRBJ2-7	NA	TGTGCCAGCAGCTTTCGGGTTACCTACGAGCAGTACTTC	CASSFRVTYEQYF
NA	TRBV5-1	TRBJ1-1	TRBD1	TGCGCCAGCAGCTTGGACAGGGGGGTTGAGGCTTTCTTT	CASSLDRGVEAFF
NA	TRBV4-1	TRBJ1-3	NA	TGCGCCAGCAGCCAAGATGAGGGCGCTGGAAACACCATATATTTT	CASSQDEGAGNTIYF
NA	TRBV30	TRBJ2-5	NA	TGTGCCTGGAGTGAGTTAGGGACCGAAGAAGAGACCCAGTACTTC	CAWSELGTEEETQYF
NA	TRBV7-9	TRBJ2-2	NA	TGTGCCAGCAGCCACAGGACAGCGAACACCGGGGAGCTGTTTTTT	CASSHRTANTGELFF
NA	TRBV5-6	TRBJ2-3	NA	TGTGCCAGCAGCTTCACGCATACGCAGTATTTT	CASSFTHTQYF
once	TRBV5-1	TRBJ2-1	NA	TGCGCCAGCAGCTTGGAGGCAGGCCCCAGAGAGCAGTTCTTC	CASSLEAGPREQFF
NA	TRBV27	TRBJ1-2	NA	TGTGCCAGCAGCCTACAGGGCAACTATGGCTACACCTTC	CASSLQGNYGYTF
NA	TRBV7-2	TRBJ1-4	NA	TGTGCCAGCAGCCCCATGCGAGGGGCCATGGCTAATGAAAAACTGTTTTTT	CASSPMRGAMANEKLFF
few	TRBV15	TRBJ2-1	NA	TGTGCCACCAGCTCCCTTCGGTCCCCCATGCCCTACAATGAGCAGTTCTTC	CATSSLRSPMPYNEQFF
NA	TRBV5-6	TRBJ2-6	NA	TGTGCCAGCAGCTTAGGTTGGTCTGGGGCCAACGTCCTGACTTTC	CASSLGWSGANVLTF
NA	TRBV7-3	TRBJ1-2	NA	TGTGCCAGCAGCTCGGATCCCTCTAACTATGGCTACACCTTC	CASSSDPSNYGYTF
few	TRBV5-1	TRBJ2-3	TRBD2	TGCGCCAGCAGCCCCGGACTAGCGGGCACAGATACGCAGTATTTT	CASSPGLAGTDTQYF
NA	TRBV6-5	TRBJ1-1	TRBD1	TGTGCCAGCAGTTACTCGATGCAGGGGGCTGAAGCTTTCTTT	CASSYSMQGAEAFF
NA	TRBV5-6	TRBJ2-7	TRBD1	TGTGCCAGCAGCCCAGGTAGGACAGGGGAGCAGTACTTC	CASSPGRTGEQYF
NA	TRBV5-6	TRBJ2-2	NA	TGTGCCAGCAGCTTGGCCGAAGGTATGATTGGGAGCCCCGGGGAGCTGTTTTTT	CASSLAEGMIGSPGELFF
NA	TRBV19	TRBJ1-6	TRBD1	TGTGCCAGTAGTATATATCACAGGGGAGATTCACCCCTCCACTTT	CASSIYHRGDSPLHF
NA	TRBV10-3	TRBJ2-3	TRBD2	TGTGCCATCAGTGAGTCGAGGTCTAGCGGGGGTTGCACAGATACGCAGTATTTT	CAISESRSSGGCTDTQYF
NA	TRBV5-1	TRBJ1-5	TRBD1	TGCGCCAGCAGCTTGGGAGGGGGACAGCCCGGGCCCCAGCATTTT	CASSLGGGQPGPQHF
NA	TRBV5-1	TRBJ2-5	TRBD1	TGCGCCAGCAGCTTGGGACAGGGGGGGGAGACCCAGTACTTC	CASSLGQGGETQYF
NA	TRBV6-1	TRBJ1-5	TRBD1	TGTGCCAGCGGACAGGGAATTAATCAGCCCCAGCATTTT	CASGQGINQPQHF
NA	TRBV18	TRBJ1-2	NA	TGTGCCAGCTCACCAGGGGGGACAATCGGCGGCTACACCTTC	CASSPGGTIGGYTF
NA	TRBV30	TRBJ2-7	NA	TGTGCCTGGTCGGACTTAAGCTCCTACGAGCAGTACTTC	CAWSDLSSYEQYF
NA	TRBV30	TRBJ1-2	TRBD1	TGTGCCTGGAGTGTACGGGACAGCAATGGCTACACCTTC	CAWSVRDSNGYTF
NA	TRBV19	TRBJ1-1	NA	TGTGCCAGTACAGCCTCCACTGAAGCTTTCTTT	CASTASTEAFF
few	TRBV4-1	TRBJ2-7	NA	TGCGCCAGCAGCCAAGATTCAGGGACCTACGAGCAGTACTTC	CASSQDSGTYEQYF
few	TRBV2	TRBJ1-2	NA	TGTGCCAGCAGTGATTGGCAGATCTACACCTTC	CASSDWQIYTF
NA	TRBV12-5	TRBJ1-1	NA	TGTGCTAGTGGTTTGTCAGACAGGTCCAGTGAAGCTTTCTTT	CASGLSDRSSEAFF
few	TRBV5-8	TRBJ1-4	TRBD1	TGTGCCAGCAGCTTCCCCCAGGGGGCTAATGAAAAACTGTTTTTT	CASSFPQGANEKLFF
once	TRBV5-6	TRBJ2-5	NA	TGTGCCAGCACCCCGCAAGGGGTGGGTACCCAGTACTTC	CASTPQGVGTQYF
once	TRBV13	TRBJ1-1	NA	TGTGCCAGCAGCACCTACACTGAAGCTTTCTTT	CASSTYTEAFF
few	TRBV5-1	TRBJ1-5	TRBD1	TGCGCCAGCAGCGGGGGACAGGGGAGTCAGCCCCAGCATTTT	CASSGGQGSQPQHF
NA	TRBV27	TRBJ2-6	NA	TGTGCCAGCAGTCTCAGGTGGTACTCTGGGGCCAACGTCCTGACTTTC	CASSLRWYSGANVLTF
NA	TRBV30	TRBJ1-5	NA	TGTGCCTGGAGTGAGGGGGGGAATCAGCCCCAGCATTTT	CAWSEGGNQPQHF
NA	TRBV2	TRBJ1-2	NA	TGTGCCAGCAGCGTTACAGGCCGTGAGGGCTACACCTTC	CASSVTGREGYTF
NA	TRBV2	TRBJ1-1	NA	TGTGCCAGCAGTCCCGGGACCCCCGCTAAAACTTTCTTT	CASSPGTPAKTFF
NA	TRBV4-1	TRBJ1-5	TRBD1	TGCGCCAGCAGCCCTATCAGTTCGGTAGGGGGCTGGGAGCCCCAGCATTTT	CASSPISSVGGWEPQHF
NA	TRBV19	TRBJ2-7	NA	TGTGCCAGTAGTCGCGAGTCCGAGGGACTCCCCGAGCAGTACTTC	CASSRESEGLPEQYF
NA	TRBV18	TRBJ1-2	TRBD1	TGTGCCAGCTCACTGGGACAGGGGTATGGCTACACCTTC	CASSLGQGYGYTF
NA	TRBV15	TRBJ2-2	TRBD2	TGTGCCACCAGCAGGGGGCTAGCGGGATACACCGGGGAGCTGTTTTTT	CATSRGLAGYTGELFF
few	TRBV5-1	TRBJ2-3	TRBD2	TGCGCCAGCAGCCCCCTAGCGGGAGGCACAGATACGCAGTATTTT	CASSPLAGGTDTQYF
NA	TRBV7-2	TRBJ1-2	TRBD1	TGTGCCAGCAGCCGGGCCGGGACAGGGGGCCACACCTTC	CASSRAGTGGHTF